The 25 T cell receptor beta chains presented below share a single source sample, sequenced in a study of blood T cell repertoires in COVID-19. Repertoires were generated with immunoSEQ multiplex PCR, while TCRdb's copy carries only in-frame clones and drops some. This sample has approximately 210,000 clones; approximately 86% occur once, and the top ten carry just over 0.7%. The sample was peripheral blood. These receptors were obtained from a man between 35 and 55 years old with acute or convalescent COVID-19.

The chain carries TRBV7-2 and TRBJ1-5; no clear D. Trimming stripped 5 bases from V and 6 bases from J, with 11 bases between. This CDR3 is built from 13 residues. Germline V gene data show CDR1 as SGHTA and CDR2 as FQGNSA. In nucleotides, the CDR3 is TGTGCCAGCAGCACTGCCCGGTCTCAGCCCCAGCATTTT. Translation gives CASSTARSQPQHF.

This clone was picked up one time. V usage is TRBV7-8 and J usage is TRBJ2-1; 7 positions agree with TRBD2. From germline, CDR1 is SGHVS and CDR2 FQNEAQ. The CDR3 loop spans 15 amino acids. J lost 2 bases, V lost 4 bases, and 5 bases had no gene match. The CDR3 DNA reads TGTGCCAGCAGCTCTAGCGGCTTTACCTACAATGAGCAGTTCTTC. It translates to CASSSSGFTYNEQFF.

This clone came up once. This sequence joins TRBV7-2 and TRBJ2-7; D gene unclear. V lost 0 bases and J 3 bases, leaving 6 bases between the germline ends. CDR1 is SGHTA and CDR2 is FQGNSA in the germline V gene. The CDR3 totals 13 residues. This CDR3 is CASSLARFYEQYF. The CDR3 DNA reads as TGTGCCAGCAGCTTAGCCAGGTTCTACGAGCAGTACTTC.

A word on this clone: The sample holds other DNA sequences that translate to the same CDR3. The chain employs TRBV5-6 and TRBJ1-2; the D is unclear. This CDR3 has 13 amino acids. The germline V and J ends were trimmed by 0 bases and 2 bases, with 5 bases remaining between them. Germline V gene sequence: CDR1 SGHDT, CDR2 YYEEEE. CDR3 sequence (DNA): TGTGCCAGCAGCTTGGGGCAGAACTATGGCTACACCTTC. Its translation: CASSLGQNYGYTF. Variable domain in full (rest from reference TRBV5-6 and TRBJ1-2): DAGVTQSPTHLIKTRGQQVTLRCSPKSGHDTVSWYQQALGQGPQFIFQYYEEEERQRGNFPDRFSGHQFPNYSSELNVNALLLGDSALYLCASSLGQNYGYTFGSGTRLTVV.

The chain carries TRBV4-1 and TRBJ2-1; 13 positions agree with TRBD2. Germline-derived CDR1 and CDR2 are MGHRA and YSYEKL. With 4 bases clipped from V and 12 bases from J, the junction kept 9 bases outside the gene matches. There are 15 residues in the CDR3. In nucleotides, the CDR3 is TGCGCCAGCAGCCCACTAGCGGGGGGGCCTATAGTGCAGTTCTTC. This encodes CASSPLAGGPIVQFF.

The chain is built from TRBV19 and TRBJ1-3; 8 positions match TRBD1. V lost 5 bases, J lost 1 base, and 16 bases stayed unmatched. The CDR3 extends over 19 amino acids. Germline CDR1 and CDR2: LNHDA and SQIVND (reference sequence). The CDR3 spells CASSPRDRPFIASGNTIYF. The CDR3 DNA sequence: TGTGCCAGTAGTCCCCGGGACAGGCCCTTTATCGCTTCTGGAAACACCATATATTTT.

This chain joins TRBV7-9 and TRBJ2-3, with TRBD1 identical over 8 bases. The CDR3 length is 15 residues. The V gene end was trimmed by 1 base and the J gene end by 4 bases; junction bases not matched to a gene: 4. Germline V gives CDR1 SEHNR, CDR2 FQNEAQ (reference sequence). The CDR3 region has the DNA TGTGCCAGCAGCTTAGTAGTACAGGGGGCAGATACGCAGTATTTT. Translation: CASSLVVQGADTQYF.

The J gene is TRBJ1-2, the V gene TRBV28; 7 bases are a match to TRBD1. Looked up from germline, CDR1 is MDHEN and CDR2 is SYDVKM. The trim removed 5 bases at V and 4 bases at J, leaving 4 bases unmatched. The CDR3 has 13 residues. The chain's CDR3 is CASSQGQIYGYTF. As DNA, the CDR3 is TGTGCCAGCAGTCAGGGACAGATCTATGGCTACACCTTC.

The chain employs TRBV30 and TRBJ1-1; D uncertain. The CDR3 has 12 residues. V dropped 0 bases and J dropped 5 bases, with 7 bases sitting between them. The V gene's germline CDR1 is GTSNPN and CDR2 SVGIG (reference sequence). The CDR3 coding sequence is TGTGCCTGGAGTGTACGGAGGACTGAAGCTTTCTTT. It specifies CAWSVRRTEAFF.

The chain couples TRBV23-1 to TRBJ1-5, with a possible D match to TRBD1 (6 bases). TRBV23-1 is identified as an open reading frame with a role that is uncertain. This CDR3 has 14 amino acids. V lost 11 bases and J 7 bases, leaving 21 bases between the germline ends. The CDR3 sequence is CAPPAQPQGQPQHF. As DNA, the CDR3 is TGCGCCCCCCCGGCACAGCCCCAGGGGCAGCCCCAGCATTTT.

This rearrangement joins TRBV5-1 to TRBJ1-4; D is uncertain. CDR1 SGHRS and CDR2 YFSETQ come from the germline V gene. This CDR3 is 15 amino acids long. The ends were cut back, 2 bases at V and 0 bases at J, with 8 bases in the middle. CDR3 sequence reads: CASSFGLATNEKLFF. As DNA, the CDR3 is TGCGCCAGCAGCTTTGGACTGGCAACTAATGAAAAACTGTTTTTT.

V and J are TRBV7-9 and TRBJ1-1, with 7 bases matching TRBD1. Germline trimming cut 5 bases from V and 1 base from J; bases unmatched to any gene: 10. The CDR3 spans 16 residues. The germline V gene encodes CDR1 SEHNR and CDR2 FQNEAQ (reference sequence). In nucleotides, the CDR3 is TGTGCCAGCAGCCCGAGAGGGGGCAGGGCGAACACTGAAGCTTTCTTT. This translates into CASSPRGGRANTEAFF.

This chain links TRBV5-1 with TRBJ2-1; TRBD1 matches at 8 bases. The CDR3 runs 17 residues. The J segment lost 0 bases and the V segment lost 3 bases, leaving 8 bases of the junction unmatched. CDR1 is SGHRS and CDR2 is YFSETQ in the germline V gene. The DNA of the CDR3 is TGCGCCAGCAGCTCCCGGGACAGGCCTAGCTCCTACAATGAGCAGTTCTTC. Translating gives CASSSRDRPSSYNEQFF.

In its sample, this clone was seen once. The rearrangement uses TRBV4-3 and TRBJ2-7; the D gene is possibly TRBD1 (7 bases). Trimming removed 1 base from V and 3 bases from J, with 16 bases in between. The CDR3 covers 16 residues. Germline assignment: CDR1 LGHNA and CDR2 YSLEER. The CDR3: CASSQGYQGGYYEQYF. The CDR3, as DNA: TGCGCCAGCAGCCAAGGTTACCAGGGGGGTTACTACGAGCAGTACTTC.

This rearrangement joins TRBV3-1 (or the pseudogene TRBV3-2) to TRBJ1-1; D is unclear. V was shortened by 4 bases and J by 0 bases, with 15 bases between the two germline ends. This CDR3 comprises 16 residues. In germline, CDR1 is LGHDT, CDR2 YNNKEL (reference sequence). CDR3 in amino acids: CASSPRVFRMNTEAFF. The CDR3 DNA reads TGTGCCAGCAGCCCGAGGGTTTTCCGAATGAACACTGAAGCTTTCTTT.

With respect to this clone: A read error may produce the germline difference seen at one junction end. The V and J genes are TRBV20-1 and TRBJ2-1; the D is unclear. CDR1 and CDR2 (germline): DFQATT, SNEGSKA (reference sequence). CDR3 size: 11 residues. For the CDR3, the DNA is TGCAGTGCTAGTGGAGCTAATGAGCGGTTCTTC. It encodes CSASGANERFF.

The chain uses TRBV2 and TRBJ2-7; D uncertain. The V gene's germline CDR1 is SNHLY and CDR2 FYNNEI. The CDR3 contains 10 residues. V lost 6 bases and J 6 bases, leaving 6 bases between the germline ends. In nucleotides, the CDR3 is TGTGCCAGCAGCGGTATCGAGCAGTACTTC. Residues: CASSGIEQYF.

The V and J genes are TRBV5-1 and TRBJ1-4, with 7 bases matching TRBD1. This CDR3 is 15 amino acids long. The ends lost 3 bases at V and 7 bases at J; junction bases unmatched: 9. CDR1 and CDR2 (germline): SGHRS, YFSETQ. The CDR3 region has the DNA TGCGCCAGCAGCTACCGACAGGGCGTGGGTGAAAAACTGTTTTTT. Its translation is CASSYRQGVGEKLFF.

Only one count was recorded for this clone. The chain has TRBV19 and TRBJ2-3, with TRBD2 matching 11 bases. With 7 bases clipped from V and 1 base from J, the junction kept 4 bases outside the gene matches. CDR1 and CDR2 from the germline V gene are LNHDA and SQIVND (reference sequence). This CDR3 contains 15 residues. In nucleotides, the CDR3 is TGTGCCAGTACCGTAGCGGGAGGGGGCACAGATACGCAGTATTTT. This encodes CASTVAGGGTDTQYF.

The sample holds many counts of this clone. Other DNA variants within this sample encode the same CDR3. V gene TRBV19 combines with J gene TRBJ2-2, with TRBD2 as a possible D gene (6 bases). Germline V CDR1 and CDR2: LNHDA, SQIVND (reference sequence). V was shortened by 7 bases and J by 5 bases, with 11 bases between the two germline ends. This CDR3 is 13 amino acids long. Here the CDR3 reads CASTLRGTGELFF. Here the CDR3 DNA reads TGTGCCAGTACCTTACGGGGGACCGGGGAGCTGTTTTTT.

The chain combines TRBV2 with TRBJ2-1; unclear D gene. The germline V gene has CDR1 SNHLY and CDR2 FYNNEI. Trimming removed 4 bases at V and 9 bases at J, with 7 bases between. There are 11 residues in the CDR3. The CDR3 protein is CASSAYGEQFF. For the CDR3, the DNA is TGTGCCAGCAGTGCATACGGTGAGCAGTTCTTC.

The chain employs TRBV19 and TRBJ1-2, with D perhaps TRBD1 (5 bases). Germline V gives CDR1 LNHDA, CDR2 SQIVND (reference sequence). The CDR3 sequence is 13 residues long. Trimming took off 4 bases at V and 5 bases at J, with 11 bases between the two ends. CDR3 in amino acids: CASSTGYGYGYTF. The DNA for the CDR3 is TGTGCCAGTAGTACAGGGTATGGGTATGGCTACACCTTC. The variable domain in full, with the rest retrieved from reference TRBV19 and TRBJ1-2, is DGGITQSPKYLFRKEGQNVTLSCEQNLNHDAMYWYRQDPGQGLRLIYYSQIVNDFQKGDIAEGYSVSREKKESFPLTVTSAQKNPTAFYLCASSTGYGYGYTFGSGTRLTVV.

V is TRBV20-1 and J is TRBJ2-7, with unresolved D. CDR1 is DFQATT and CDR2 is SNEGSKA in the germline V gene (reference sequence). This CDR3 comprises 11 residues. Trimming stripped 7 bases from V and 0 bases from J, with 7 bases between. CDR3 amino acids: CSVLSSYEQYF. The CDR3 region has the DNA TGCAGTGTTTTGAGCTCCTACGAGCAGTACTTC.

The chain carries TRBV30 and TRBJ2-3, with unresolved D. With 2 bases removed from V and 3 bases from J, the gap between germline ends came to 6 bases. The germline V gene has CDR1 GTSNPN and CDR2 SVGIG (reference sequence). The CDR3 totals 12 residues. Here the CDR3 reads CAWSQNTDTQYF. CDR3 coding DNA: TGTGCCTGGAGTCAGAATACAGATACGCAGTATTTT.

The gene calls are TRBV27 and TRBJ2-1; a possible D gene is TRBD2 (6 bases). Trimming cost V 5 bases and J 7 bases, with 18 bases left between them. CDR1 is MNHEY and CDR2 is SMNVEV in the germline V gene (reference sequence). The CDR3 sequence is 15 residues long. The CDR3 sequence: CASSPGFLSGNEQFF. DNA of the CDR3: TGTGCCAGCAGTCCTGGGTTTCTCAGCGGGAATGAGCAGTTCTTC.